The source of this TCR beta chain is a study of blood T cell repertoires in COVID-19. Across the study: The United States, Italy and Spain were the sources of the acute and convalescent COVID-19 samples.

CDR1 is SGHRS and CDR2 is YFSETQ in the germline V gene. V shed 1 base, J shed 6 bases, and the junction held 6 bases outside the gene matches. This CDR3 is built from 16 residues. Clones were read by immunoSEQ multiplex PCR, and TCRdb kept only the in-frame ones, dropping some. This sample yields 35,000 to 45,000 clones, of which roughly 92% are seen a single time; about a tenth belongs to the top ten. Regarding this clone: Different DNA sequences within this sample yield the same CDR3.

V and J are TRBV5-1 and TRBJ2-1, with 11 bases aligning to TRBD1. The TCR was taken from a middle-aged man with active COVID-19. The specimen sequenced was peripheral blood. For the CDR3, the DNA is TGCGCCAGCAGCTTGAATTCCGGGACAGGGGGCAATGAGCAGTTCTTC. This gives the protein CASSLNSGTGGNEQFF.